Each of the 29 T cell receptor beta chains below was sequenced from the same sample in a study of breast tumors, draining lymph nodes, adjacent tissues. Via MiXCR, TCRdb re-called the multiplex PCR reads, giving one row per CDR3 protein. The data hold around 290,000 distinct CDR3 sequences, with roughly 30% observed a single time. Axillary draining lymph nodes of breast cancer patients supplied the node samples. The sequencing input was axillary lymph node tissue. These receptors were taken from a female donor with breast cancer. Some clones in this sample may be carry-over from other donors' samples.

This clonotype was detected ten times or more. V is TRBV6-1 and J is TRBJ2-7; D assignment may be TRBD1 or TRBD2 (5 bases each). V was cut by 10 bases and J by 3 bases, with 13 bases left in between. Germline values: CDR1 MNHNS, CDR2 SASEGT. This CDR3 is 12 amino acids long. CDR3 loop: CATTVGGYEQYF. The CDR3 region has the DNA TGTGCCACCACAGTTGGGGGCTACGAGCAGTACTTC.

Ten or more counts support this clonotype. The chain has TRBV3-1 and TRBJ2-1; 12 bases agree with TRBD2. V lost 1 base and J lost 7; bases outside the gene matches: 5. The CDR3 sequence is 16 residues long. The germline CDR1 and CDR2 sequences are LGHDT and YNNKEL (reference sequence). CDR3 DNA sequence: TGTGCCAGCAGCCAAGCGCTAGCGGGAGGGTTTAATGAGCAGTTCTTC. Translating gives CASSQALAGGFNEQFF.

This clonotype was detected ten times or more. The chain links TRBV6-4 to TRBJ2-3; 9 bases align to TRBD2. The V and J ends lost 4 bases and 4 bases, in that order; junction bases with no gene match: 0. CDR1 is MRHNA and CDR2 is SNTAGT in the germline V gene. This CDR3 spans 13 amino acids. The CDR3 spells CASSASGADTQYF. CDR3 nucleotides: TGTGCCAGCAGTGCTAGCGGGGCAGATACGCAGTATTTT.

This clonotype was observed at least ten times. The chain is built from TRBV7-8 and TRBJ2-5; 8 nucleotides agree with TRBD2. The CDR3 covers 14 residues. J gave up 4 bases and V 5 bases, and 6 bases lay outside the gene matches. In germline, CDR1 is SGHVS, CDR2 FQNEAQ. The chain's CDR3 is CASSGSGSGETQYF. CDR3 coding DNA: TGTGCCAGCAGCGGCAGCGGGAGTGGAGAGACCCAGTACTTC. The variable domain in full, with the rest retrieved from reference TRBV7-8 and TRBJ2-5, is GAGVSQSPRYKVAKRGQDVALRCDPISGHVSLFWYQQALGQGPEFLTYFQNEAQLDKSGLPSDRFFAERPEGSVSTLKIQRTQQEDSAVYLCASSGSGSGETQYFGPGTRLLVL.

Many counts were recorded for this clonotype. The V call is TRBV12-3 or TRBV12-4, the J call TRBJ2-2; 10 bases match TRBD2. The CDR3 extends over 17 amino acids. V lost 5 bases to trimming and J lost 0 bases; unmatched junction nucleotides: 6. In nucleotides, the CDR3 is TGTGCCAGCAGTGCGCTTCTAGCGGGAGCGAACACCGGGGAGCTGTTTTTT. Its translation is CASSALLAGANTGELFF.

There are many counts of this clonotype. The chain recombines TRBV2 with TRBJ2-3, with 9 bases that match TRBD1. With V trimmed by 6 bases and J by 1 base, 11 bases remained unmatched. Germline V gives CDR1 SNHLY, CDR2 FYNNEI. The CDR3 runs 17 residues. The CDR3 loop reads CASRPNYRDRGTDTQYF. CDR3 bases: TGTGCCAGCAGGCCTAACTACCGGGACAGGGGCACAGATACGCAGTATTTT.

This clonotype was found many times. The chain links TRBV5-6 to TRBJ2-5, with D unclear. From germline, CDR1 is SGHDT and CDR2 YYEEEE. Deletions cut 0 bases from V and 1 base from J, with 13 bases between. This CDR3 contains 16 residues. The CDR3 DNA sequence: TGTGCCAGCAGCTTGGTAGCCCCTAACCCCCAAGAGACCCAGTACTTC. Translation gives CASSLVAPNPQETQYF.

Many counts were recorded for this clonotype. The chain combines TRBV11-2 with TRBJ2-1; 8 positions agree with TRBD1. This CDR3 comprises 14 residues. Unmatched junction bases numbered 3, after V lost 1 base and J lost 7 bases. The germline V gene encodes CDR1 SGHAT and CDR2 FQNNGV. The chain's CDR3 is CASSLAGGLNEQFF. As DNA, the CDR3 is TGTGCCAGCAGCTTAGCAGGGGGCTTGAATGAGCAGTTCTTC.

This clonotype was seen repeatedly, ten times or more. J is TRBJ2-5 and V is TRBV19; D not certain. The CDR3 sequence is 13 residues long. V lost 8 bases and J lost 2, with 12 bases in between. The V gene's germline CDR1 is LNHDA and CDR2 SQIVND (reference sequence). The CDR3 DNA reads TGTGCCAGTCGAATGACCCAACAAGAGACCCAGTACTTC. Protein product: CASRMTQQETQYF.

In its sample, this clonotype was seen many times. This sequence joins TRBV12-3 or TRBV12-4 and TRBJ2-3; TRBD2 matches 10 bases. The CDR3 spans 16 residues. V was pared by 5 bases and J by 1 base, with 6 bases of the junction left unmatched. In DNA, the CDR3 is TGTGCCAGCAGTCCGGGGACTAGCGTGGGCACAGATACGCAGTATTTT. Translation gives CASSPGTSVGTDTQYF.

In the case of this clonotype: A much bigger clone sits one base away, suggesting this may be a read error. This sequence joins TRBV5-6 and TRBJ2-1, with D maybe TRBD2 (6 bases). Looked up from germline, CDR1 is SGHDT and CDR2 is YYEEEE. This CDR3 spans 15 amino acids. CDR3 DNA sequence: TGTGCCAGCAGCTTTGTCGGGAGCTCCCACAATGAGCAGTTCTTC. This sequence encodes CASSFVGSSHNEQFF. Together with reference TRBV5-6 and TRBJ2-1, the CDR3 gives the full variable domain: DAGVTQSPTHLIKTRGQQVTLRCSPKSGHDTVSWYQQALGQGPQFIFQYYEEEERQRGNFPDRFSGHQFPNYSSELNVNALLLGDSALYLCASSFVGSSHNEQFFGPGTRLTVL.

This clonotype was found many times. The rearrangement links TRBV7-8 to TRBJ2-1; unclear D gene. V was clipped by 1 base and J by 8 bases, with 12 bases between them. Germline values: CDR1 SGHVS, CDR2 FQNEAQ. The CDR3 loop spans 14 amino acids. The CDR3: CASSLGPLGDEQFF. Here the CDR3 DNA reads TGTGCCAGCAGCTTAGGACCCCTCGGAGATGAGCAGTTCTTC.

V and J are TRBV10-3 and TRBJ2-7, with D perhaps matching TRBD2 (6 bases). Trimming removed 6 bases at V and 2 bases at J, with 11 bases between. Germline-derived CDR1 and CDR2 are ENHRY and SYGVKD. The CDR3 is made up of 13 amino acids. CDR3 protein: CAIRRDGAYEQYF. The CDR3 nucleotides are TGTGCCATCAGGCGGGACGGCGCCTACGAGCAGTACTTC.

In regard to this clonotype: This may arise from a read error, as a much more abundant clone is one base away. This sequence joins TRBV13 and TRBJ2-1; a weak D match, TRBD2 (6 bases). The J call may be wrong; the DNA end is better matched by TRBJ2-7. The length of the CDR3 is 15 residues. In germline, CDR1 is PRHDT, CDR2 FYEKMQ (reference sequence). CDR3 nucleotide sequence: TGTGCCAGCAGCTTCCGAGGGAGGACCCACTACGAGCAGTACTTC. Its protein product is CASSFRGRTHYEQYF.

Turning to this clonotype: With a much larger clone just one base away, this may be a read error. The rearrangement uses TRBV29-1 and TRBJ2-5; TRBD1 might be the D (5 bases). CDR3 size: 12 residues. Per germline, CDR1 SQVTM and CDR2 ANQGSEA. CDR3 sequence: CSVTGSQGTQYF. CDR3 in DNA: TGCAGCGTTACAGGAAGCCAAGGGACCCAGTACTTC.

The DNA for the CDR3 is TGTGCCACCAGCAGAATGGGGACTAGCGGGAGTGGAACGTCACGTGAGCAGTATTTT. This gives the protein CATSRMGTSGSGTSREQYF. The rearrangement uses TRBV15 and TRBJ2-3, with TRBD2 matching 14 bases. The V segment lost 2 bases and the J segment 11 bases; nucleotides outside the gene matches: 18. The germline CDR1 and CDR2 sequences are LNHNV and YYDKDF (reference sequence). This CDR3 is built from 19 residues.

In its sample, this clonotype was seen many times. This sequence joins TRBV4-3 and TRBJ1-6, with no clear D. CDR1 is LGHNA and CDR2 is YSLEER in the germline V gene. V was pared by 4 bases and J by 7 bases, with 17 bases between. This CDR3 is 16 amino acids long. CDR3 protein: CASSLQPGGQNSPLHF. The CDR3 bases are TGCGCCAGCAGCCTCCAACCCGGAGGCCAAAATTCACCCCTCCACTTT.

The chain is built from TRBV27 and TRBJ1-6; D uncertain. The CDR3 loop spans 14 amino acids. Germline-derived CDR1 and CDR2 are MNHEY and SMNVEV (reference sequence). Trimming cost V 6 bases and J 9 bases, with 15 bases left between them. The CDR3 DNA reads as TGTGCCAGCAGGCCGGAACACCTCATTTCACCCCTCCACTTT. This sequence encodes CASRPEHLISPLHF.

To note about this clonotype: A clone one base away is much larger, so this may be a read error. The chain is built from TRBV12-3 or TRBV12-4 and TRBJ2-2; the match to TRBD2 covers 9 bases. There are 15 residues in the CDR3. CDR3 DNA: TGTGCCAGCAGTTTTAGCGGGAGTACCACCGGGGAGCTGCTTTTT. Translation: CASSFSGSTTGELLF.

This clonotype was seen repeatedly, ten times or more. The genes are TRBV5-1 and TRBJ2-5; unclear D gene. V lost 0 bases and J lost 5, with 11 bases in between. The germline V gene has CDR1 SGHRS and CDR2 YFSETQ. The CDR3 is 14 amino acids. CDR3 coding DNA: TGCGCCAGCAGCTTGGAGAGCCCTCGGGAGACCCAGTACTTC. Amino acids: CASSLESPRETQYF.

This clonotype was recorded many times. This chain links TRBV4-2 with TRBJ2-1; 11 bases are shared with TRBD2. With 3 bases clipped from V and 2 bases from J, the junction kept 3 bases outside the gene matches. Germline CDR1 LGHNA, CDR2 YNFKEQ. CDR3 length: 16 residues. DNA of the CDR3: TGTGCCAGCAGCCAGGTAGCGGGGGGGACCTACAATGAGCAGTTCTTC. Translation gives CASSQVAGGTYNEQFF.

This chain joins TRBV20-1 and TRBJ1-4; D is perhaps TRBD1 (5 bases). The CDR3 runs 17 residues. The V gene's germline CDR1 is DFQATT and CDR2 SNEGSKA (reference sequence). V lost 0 bases and J lost 0, with 14 bases in between. This CDR3 reads CSARDRSQGSTNEKLFF. The CDR3 region has the DNA TGCAGTGCTAGAGATCGGAGTCAGGGCTCAACTAATGAAAAACTGTTTTTT.

There are many counts of this clonotype. J is TRBJ2-7 and V is TRBV7-9; D remains unclear. CDR1 is SEHNR, CDR2 FQNEAQ, per germline (reference sequence). This CDR3 spans 13 amino acids. The ends were cut back, 0 bases at V and 3 bases at J, with 6 bases in the middle. CDR3 sequence: CASSLAGYYEQYF. The CDR3, as DNA: TGTGCCAGCAGCTTAGCGGGCTACTACGAGCAGTACTTC.

This clonotype was seen repeatedly, ten times or more. The chain uses TRBV5-1 and TRBJ1-2, with a possible D match to TRBD1 (6 bases). Germline V gene sequence: CDR1 SGHRS, CDR2 YFSETQ. V lost 0 bases, J lost 6 bases, and 18 bases lay in between. The CDR3 contains 16 residues. CDR3 loop: CASSLAGIPGGDGYTF. As DNA, the CDR3 is TGCGCCAGCAGCTTGGCCGGAATCCCCGGGGGCGATGGCTACACCTTC. Combining the CDR3 with reference TRBV5-1 and TRBJ1-2 gives the whole variable domain KAGVTQTPRYLIKTRGQQVTLSCSPISGHRSVSWYQQTPGQGLQFLFEYFSETQRNKGNFPGRFSGRQFSNSRSEMNVSTLELGDSALYLCASSLAGIPGGDGYTFGSGTRLTVV.

The V and J genes are TRBV3-1 and TRBJ2-7; TRBD2 matches 12 bases. Per germline, CDR1 LGHDT and CDR2 YNNKEL (reference sequence). CDR3 length: 16 residues. V was clipped by 2 bases and J by 6 bases; unmatched bases: 8. As DNA, the CDR3 is TGTGCCAGCAGCCAACATTCGACTAGCGGGAGCGGCGAGCAGTACTTC. It specifies CASSQHSTSGSGEQYF.

This clonotype was counted only a few times. A much larger clone sits a single nucleotide away, making a read error possible. This sequence joins TRBV20-1 and TRBJ2-7; the D gene is possibly TRBD2 (6 bases). CDR1 is DFQATT, CDR2 SNEGSKA, per germline (reference sequence). The CDR3 is 11 amino acids. The CDR3 coding sequence is TGCAGAGTTAGCGGAACCTACGAGCAGTCCTTC. Encoded protein: CRVSGTYEQSF.

V and J are TRBV14 and TRBJ1-1; 7 nucleotides match TRBD1. Unmatched junction bases numbered 6, after V lost 6 bases and J lost 5 bases. Germline CDR1 SGHDN, CDR2 FVKESK. This CDR3 is 13 amino acids long. The chain's CDR3 is CASRERGRTEAFF. Here the CDR3 DNA reads TGTGCCAGCAGGGAAAGGGGGCGAACTGAAGCTTTCTTT.

This clonotype occurred many times. It may be a read error: a sequence one base away is much more abundant. V usage is TRBV30 and J usage is TRBJ1-6; D uncertain. From germline, CDR1 is GTSNPN and CDR2 SVGIG (reference sequence). The length of the CDR3 is 12 residues. V lost 1 base to trimming and J lost 10 bases, with 8 bases between them. The CDR3 is CAWSAMRSPLHF. DNA of the CDR3: TGTGCCTGGAGTGCTATGCGGTCACCCCTCCACTTT. Using reference TRBV30 and TRBJ1-6 for the parts outside the CDR3, the full variable domain is SQTIHQWPATLVQPVGSPLSLECTVEGTSNPNLYWYRQAAGRGLQLLFYSVGIGQISSEVPQNLSASRPQDRQFILSSKKLLLSDSGFYLCAWSAMRSPLHFGNGTRLTVT.

This clonotype turned up a few times. The rearrangement uses TRBV6-1 and TRBJ2-2; 10 bases map to TRBD2. With 5 bases clipped from V and 2 bases from J, the junction kept 2 bases outside the gene matches. CDR1 MNHNS and CDR2 SASEGT come from the germline V gene. The CDR3 runs to 15 residues. CDR3 protein: CASSWTSGNTGELFF. The CDR3 bases are TGTGCCAGCAGTTGGACTAGCGGCAACACCGGGGAGCTGTTTTTT.